This TCR beta chain was profiled in a study of identical twins. Germline lookup yields CDR1 MDHEN and CDR2 SYDVKM. This CDR3 comprises 12 residues. V shed 6 bases and J shed 14 bases, with 17 bases lying between them. General study points: Insertions ran lower in abundant cord blood beta clonotypes, though not in memory repertoires. Sharing of beta out-of-frame sequences by twins showed a weaker excess.

Healthy Caucasians supplied all donations. Template switching introduced a universal primer site, and the cDNA bore unique molecular identifiers. TCRdb analysed the 5' RACE reads with MiXCR anew, one entry per CDR3 protein. The table has fewer than 250,000 distinct CDR3 sequences, about 7% seen once. Only a few counts were recorded for this clonotype. Its antigen is still unknown. The sample was also linked to a second study, of yellow fever vaccine responses in identical twins.

The source is a woman younger than 30 in good health. Input material: memory (CD45RO+) T cells sorted from blood. The chain is built from TRBV28 and TRBJ2-1; D may be TRBD2 (6 bases). CDR3 in amino acids: CASSRLAAFKFF. The CDR3 DNA is TGTGCCAGCAGCCGCTTAGCGGCTTTTAAGTTCTTC.